This TCR beta chain stems from a study of T-cell reconstitution after alpha-beta-depleted transplantation in children. This CDR3 comprises 16 residues. Germline CDR1 reads SGHRS; CDR2 reads YFSETQ. With 2 bases removed from V and 3 bases from J, the gap between germline ends came to 18 bases. This clonotype appeared a few times. Unique molecular identifiers tagged the TCRbeta library. TCRdb reprocessed the PCR reads via MiXCR and lists one record per CDR3 protein. The table records about 610,000 distinct CDR3 sequences, approximately 10% of them present only once. The sequenced sample was PBMCs from the stem cell graft donor, obtained from the stem cell graft. The chain carries TRBV5-1 and TRBJ2-7, with D unclear. The receptor's source is a human donor who donated a stem cell graft to a child with acute myeloid leukemia. DNA for the CDR3: TGCGCCAGCAGCTTCAGTTCGGTAGCAGCGATCTACGAGCAGTACTTC. Amino acid sequence: CASSFSSVAAIYEQYF.